The clone carrying this T cell receptor beta chain was detected only a few times. The target antigen is unknown. The source of the blood RNA was unsorted whole blood, and germline DNA was extracted as well. Chronic HBV infection was present, with no prior treatment. From 500 ng total RNA, TCR beta cDNA was generated with a primer in the constant region. Modified slightly, ARM-PCR produced TCR beta libraries over three nested multiplex PCR rounds. Two initial PCR rounds of 10 to 11 cycles each paired TRBV1-TRBV30 forward primers with a C-beta reverse primer. MiXCR was run by TCRdb on the multiplex PCR reads, yielding one entry per CDR3 protein. The table has about 320,000 distinct CDR3 sequences, around 50% seen once; the top ten hold about 17%. The data were taken from a study of tumor-infiltrating lymphocytes in primary liver carcinoma. Across the whole study: The patients comprised men and women between the ages of 30 and 69 years. Findings of the study overall: Between tumor regions, pairs overlapped more than tumor-adjacent and tumor-blood pairs did.

Trimming took off 9 bases at V and 6 bases at J, with 15 bases between the two ends. This CDR3 has 13 residues. The sequence came from a woman in her thirties with primary liver carcinoma and hepatitis B virus infection. This sequence joins TRBV12-3 or TRBV12-4 and TRBJ2-1; D is uncertain. Sequencing was done on a sample of peripheral blood. The CDR3: CASISTPGNEQFF. CDR3 DNA sequence: TGTGCCAGTATCTCTACCCCTGGCAATGAGCAGTTCTTC.